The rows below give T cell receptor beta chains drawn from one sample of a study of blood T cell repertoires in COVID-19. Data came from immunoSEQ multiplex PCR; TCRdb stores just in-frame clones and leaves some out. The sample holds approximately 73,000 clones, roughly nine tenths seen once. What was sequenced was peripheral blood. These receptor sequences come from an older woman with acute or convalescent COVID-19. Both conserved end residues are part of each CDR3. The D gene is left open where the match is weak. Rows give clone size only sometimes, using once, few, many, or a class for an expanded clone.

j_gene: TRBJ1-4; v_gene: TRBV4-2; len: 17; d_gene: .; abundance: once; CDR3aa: CASSQARGARADEKLFF; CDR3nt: TGTGCCAGCAGCCAAGCCCGGGGGGCCAGGGCTGATGAAAAACTGTTTTTT
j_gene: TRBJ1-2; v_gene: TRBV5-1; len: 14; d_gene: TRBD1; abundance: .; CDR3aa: CASSLGQGRDGYTF; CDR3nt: TGCGCCAGCAGCTTGGGACAGGGAAGGGATGGCTACACCTTC
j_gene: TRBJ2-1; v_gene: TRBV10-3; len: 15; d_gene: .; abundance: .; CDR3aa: CAISESGSSYNEQFF; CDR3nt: TGTGCCATCAGTGAGTCCGGTAGCTCCTACAATGAGCAGTTCTTC
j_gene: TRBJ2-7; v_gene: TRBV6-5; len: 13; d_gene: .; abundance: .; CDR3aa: CAIQGTLSYEQYF; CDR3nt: TGTGCCATACAGGGAACCCTCTCCTACGAGCAGTACTTC
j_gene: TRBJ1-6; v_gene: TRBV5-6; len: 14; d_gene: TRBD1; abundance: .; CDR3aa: CASRGQGDNSPLHF; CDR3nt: TGTGCCAGCAGAGGACAGGGCGATAATTCACCCCTCCACTTT
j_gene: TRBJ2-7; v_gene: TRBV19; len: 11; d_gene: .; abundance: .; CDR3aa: CASSSEDEQYF; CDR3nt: TGTGCCAGTAGCTCGGAGGACGAGCAGTACTTC
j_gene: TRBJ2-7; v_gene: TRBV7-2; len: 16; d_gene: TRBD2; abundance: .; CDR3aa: CASSLEGTSGSHEQYF; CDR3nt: TGTGCCAGCAGCTTAGAGGGTACTAGCGGGAGCCACGAGCAGTACTTC
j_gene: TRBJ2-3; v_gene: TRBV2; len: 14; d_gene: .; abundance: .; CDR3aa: CASKAGISTDTQYF; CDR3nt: TGTGCCAGCAAGGCCGGGATTAGCACAGATACGCAGTATTTT
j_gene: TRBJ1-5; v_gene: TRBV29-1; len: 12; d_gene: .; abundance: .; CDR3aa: CSVGTSSQPQHF; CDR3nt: TGCAGCGTCGGGACATCGAGTCAGCCCCAGCATTTT
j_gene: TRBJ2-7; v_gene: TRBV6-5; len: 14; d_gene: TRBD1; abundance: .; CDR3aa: CASSSGTGFHEQYF; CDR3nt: TGTGCCAGCAGTTCCGGGACAGGGTTCCACGAGCAGTACTTC
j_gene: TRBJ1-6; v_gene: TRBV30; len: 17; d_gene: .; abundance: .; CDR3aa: CAWSDGAGWSNNSPLHF; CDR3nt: TGTGCCTGGAGTGATGGGGCAGGGTGGTCAAATAATTCACCCCTCCACTTT
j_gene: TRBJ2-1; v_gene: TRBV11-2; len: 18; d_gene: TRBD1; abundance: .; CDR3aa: CASSLEGGTGGAYNEQFF; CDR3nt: TGTGCCAGCAGCTTAGAGGGGGGAACAGGGGGCGCGTACAATGAGCAGTTCTTC
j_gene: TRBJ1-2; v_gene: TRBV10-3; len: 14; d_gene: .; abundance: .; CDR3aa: CAITSLGGGSGYTF; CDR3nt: TGTGCCATCACCTCCTTAGGGGGGGGTAGTGGCTACACCTTC
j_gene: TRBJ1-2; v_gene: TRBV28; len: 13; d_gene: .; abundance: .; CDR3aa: CASSLQGPNGYTF; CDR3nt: TGTGCCAGCAGTTTACAGGGTCCAAATGGCTACACCTTC
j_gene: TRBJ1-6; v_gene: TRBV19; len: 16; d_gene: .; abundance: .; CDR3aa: CASSIEVTRIGSPLHF; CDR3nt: TGTGCCAGTAGTATTGAGGTCACCCGAATAGGTTCACCCCTCCACTTT
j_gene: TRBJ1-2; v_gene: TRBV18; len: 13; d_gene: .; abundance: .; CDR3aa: CASSQQGGYGYTF; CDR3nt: TGTGCCAGCTCACAACAGGGTGGCTATGGCTACACCTTC
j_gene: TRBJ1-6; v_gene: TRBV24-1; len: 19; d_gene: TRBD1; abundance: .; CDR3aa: CATSEFTHPGQYFNSPLHF; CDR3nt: TGTGCCACCAGTGAGTTCACTCACCCGGGACAGTACTTCAATTCACCCCTCCACTTT
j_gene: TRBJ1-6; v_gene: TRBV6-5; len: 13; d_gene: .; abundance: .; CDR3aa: CASSIWGDSPLHF; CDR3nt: TGTGCCAGCAGTATTTGGGGAGATTCACCCCTCCACTTT